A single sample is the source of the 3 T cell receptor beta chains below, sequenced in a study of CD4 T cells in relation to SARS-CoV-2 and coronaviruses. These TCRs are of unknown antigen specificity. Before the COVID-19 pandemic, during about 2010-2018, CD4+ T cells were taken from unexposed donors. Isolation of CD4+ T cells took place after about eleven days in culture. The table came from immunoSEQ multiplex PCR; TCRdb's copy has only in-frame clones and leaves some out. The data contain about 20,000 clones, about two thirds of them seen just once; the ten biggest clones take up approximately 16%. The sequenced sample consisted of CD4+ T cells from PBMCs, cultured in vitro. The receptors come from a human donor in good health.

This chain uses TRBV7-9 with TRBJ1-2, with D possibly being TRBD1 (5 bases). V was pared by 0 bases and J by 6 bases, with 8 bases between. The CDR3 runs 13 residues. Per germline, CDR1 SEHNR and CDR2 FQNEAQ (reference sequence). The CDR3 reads CASSLAGVDGYTF. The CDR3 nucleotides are TGTGCCAGCAGCTTAGCGGGGGTGGATGGCTACACCTTC.

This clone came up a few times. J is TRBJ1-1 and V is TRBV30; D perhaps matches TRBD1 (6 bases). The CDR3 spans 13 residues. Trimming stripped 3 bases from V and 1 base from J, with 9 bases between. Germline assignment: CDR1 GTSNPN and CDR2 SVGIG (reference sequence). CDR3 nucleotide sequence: TGTGCCTGGAGCCTGGGGGCGAACACTGAAGCTTTCTTT. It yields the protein CAWSLGANTEAFF.

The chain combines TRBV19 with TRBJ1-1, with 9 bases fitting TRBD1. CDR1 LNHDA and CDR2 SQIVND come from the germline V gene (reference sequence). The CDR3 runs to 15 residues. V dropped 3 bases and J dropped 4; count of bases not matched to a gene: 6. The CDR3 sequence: CASSMSGTGITEAFF. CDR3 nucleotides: TGTGCCAGTAGTATGAGTGGGACAGGGATCACTGAAGCTTTCTTT. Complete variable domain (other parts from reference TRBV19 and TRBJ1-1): DGGITQSPKYLFRKEGQNVTLSCEQNLNHDAMYWYRQDPGQGLRLIYYSQIVNDFQKGDIAEGYSVSREKKESFPLTVTSAQKNPTAFYLCASSMSGTGITEAFFGQGTRLTVV.